The TCR beta chain under discussion was sequenced for a study of CD8+ T cells in alopecia areata. Extracted from the samples, RNA was reverse transcribed into cDNA to serve as the sequencing template. Clones were read by immunoSEQ multiplex PCR, and TCRdb kept only the in-frame ones, dropping some. Of 110,000 to 150,000 clones detected, about 59% appear once; the ten largest clones hold more than 15%. Regarding treatment: oral pan-JAK inhibitor, 5-10 mg twice daily. Peripheral blood, together with lesional scalp punch biopsies, was collected from alopecia areata patients. This clone was observed a few times. Germline CDR1 reads SQVTM; CDR2 reads ANQGSEA. V was clipped by 7 bases and J by 6 bases, with 15 bases between them. The CDR3 loop spans 12 amino acids.

The sample in question was CD8+ T cells sorted from blood, obtained at week 4, from a patient treated with tofacitinib. The chain has TRBV29-1 and TRBJ1-2, with D tentatively TRBD1 (6 bases). The sequence was collected from a human donor with alopecia areata. The CDR3: CSAYRDNHGYTF. DNA for the CDR3: TGCAGCGCATACCGGGACAATCATGGCTACACCTTC.